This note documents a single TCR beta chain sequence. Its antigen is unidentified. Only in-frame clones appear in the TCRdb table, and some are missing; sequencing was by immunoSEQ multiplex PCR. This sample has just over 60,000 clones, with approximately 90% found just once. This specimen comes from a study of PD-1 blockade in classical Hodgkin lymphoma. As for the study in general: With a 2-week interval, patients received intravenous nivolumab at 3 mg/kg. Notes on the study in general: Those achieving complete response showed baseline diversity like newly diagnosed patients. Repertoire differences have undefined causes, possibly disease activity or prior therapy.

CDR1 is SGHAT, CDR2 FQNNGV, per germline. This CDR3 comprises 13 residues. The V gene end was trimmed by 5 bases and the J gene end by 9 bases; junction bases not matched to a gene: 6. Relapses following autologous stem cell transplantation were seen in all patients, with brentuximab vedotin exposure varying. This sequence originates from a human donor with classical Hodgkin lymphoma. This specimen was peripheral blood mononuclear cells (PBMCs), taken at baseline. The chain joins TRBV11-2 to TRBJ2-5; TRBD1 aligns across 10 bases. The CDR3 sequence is CASSPGQGPPQYF. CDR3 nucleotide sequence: TGTGCCAGCAGCCCGGGACAGGGGCCGCCCCAGTACTTC.